This T cell receptor beta chain was sequenced in a study of blood T cell repertoires in COVID-19 (dated by TCRdb to about 2020). With regard to the full study: The collaborator samples originated in the United States, Italy and Spain and spanned the acute and convalescent phases of COVID-19. The prospective study material was composed of cDNA or gDNA derived from T cells, B-cell-depleted T cells, or PBMCs. Where available, HLA class I and class II types were obtained from metadata supplied by the sample provider rather than from assay-based typing. The repertoires were released in a freely available public database meant as a resource for research on the immune response to SARS-CoV-2. Deeply sampled blood TCRbeta repertoires from subjects exposed to, actively infected with, or recovered from COVID-19 were included in the dataset. The sample metadata nearly always contained a de-identified subject ID, COVID-19 status, age in years and sex. The samples were drawn from the first 160 participants of the ongoing ImmuneRACE study and from 950 to 1,500 subjects provided by 6 global collaborators. Here is what the overall study found, with its caveats: The amount of clinical and demographic metadata varied by source and participant and was provided uncurated.

TCRbeta CDR3 regions were amplified from genomic DNA by means of the immunoSEQ Assay, a bias-controlled multiplex PCR. In the source study's methods: Nucleated cell counts per sample were estimated from amplification of reference gene primers within the assay. Sequence reads were collapsed and filtered to measure the absolute abundance of every unique TCRbeta CDR3 rearrangement. For each sample, productive Simpson clonality was calculated by taking the square root of Simpson's diversity index across productive rearrangements. This is the immuneACCESS table as TCRdb keeps it, with only in-frame sequences that have V and J called. A part of the clones is gone; compared with another copy, unresolved V genes explain less than half, and the rest is unexplained. V and J calls and clone size are copied from that table; D and trimming were computed from the DNA. Across this sample there are approximately 470,000 clones, with around 87% seen only once. The top ten constitute 0.65% to 0.9% of the sample.

Reading from cysteine to phenylalanine, the CDR3 counts 12 amino acids. The only DNA kept is the CDR3, 36 bases in frame from the first base. The trim is 3 bases for V and 8 bases for J, with a gap of 10 bases between the germline ends. In the prospective study, participants were roughly 18 to 95 years old, resided in under 30 geographic areas of the United States, and were enrolled through a virtual design. Cohort assignment in the prospective study relied on participant-reported clinical history from a screening survey and a study questionnaire. For ImmuneRACE Cohort 3, a participant was defined as recovered based on two consecutive negative NP/OP PCR tests, clearance by a healthcare professional, or resolution of symptoms. In the prospective study, whole blood, serum and a nasopharyngeal or oropharyngeal swab were collected from each participant by mobile phlebotomists. Additional blood draws and questionnaires over an approximately 2-month period could optionally be provided by prospective study participants. Before DNA extraction, blood samples from the prospective study were shipped at room temperature or frozen.

In regard to this clone: Its antigen is not yet known. It has no much larger one-base neighbor in the sample; base qualities were not kept.

The TCR originated in a woman under 30 who had recovered from COVID-19. The sequencing sample was made of PBMCs or T cells enriched from blood (not recorded which). The rearranged chain carries TRBV12-3 or TRBV12-4 and TRBJ1-1; TRBD1 is a weak D gene call, 6 bases matching. CDR3 loop: CASSFLQGEAFF. The bases are TGTGCCAGCAGTTTTCTACAGGGAGAAGCTTTCTTT.